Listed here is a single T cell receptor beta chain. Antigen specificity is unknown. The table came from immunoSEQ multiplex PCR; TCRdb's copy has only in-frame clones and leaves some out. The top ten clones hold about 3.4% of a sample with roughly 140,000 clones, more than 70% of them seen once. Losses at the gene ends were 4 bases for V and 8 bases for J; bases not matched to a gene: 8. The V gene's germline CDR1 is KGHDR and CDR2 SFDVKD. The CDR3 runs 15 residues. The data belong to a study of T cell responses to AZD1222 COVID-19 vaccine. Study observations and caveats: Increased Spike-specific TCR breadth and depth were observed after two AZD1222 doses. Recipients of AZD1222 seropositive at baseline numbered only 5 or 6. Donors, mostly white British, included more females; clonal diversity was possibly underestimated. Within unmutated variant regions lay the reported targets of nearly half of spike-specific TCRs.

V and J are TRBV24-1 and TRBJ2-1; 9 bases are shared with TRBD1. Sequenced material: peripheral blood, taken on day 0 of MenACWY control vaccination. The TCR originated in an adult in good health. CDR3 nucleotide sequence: TGTGCCACCAGTGAGACCGGGACAGGGATCGATGAGCAGTTCTTC. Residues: CATSETGTGIDEQFF.